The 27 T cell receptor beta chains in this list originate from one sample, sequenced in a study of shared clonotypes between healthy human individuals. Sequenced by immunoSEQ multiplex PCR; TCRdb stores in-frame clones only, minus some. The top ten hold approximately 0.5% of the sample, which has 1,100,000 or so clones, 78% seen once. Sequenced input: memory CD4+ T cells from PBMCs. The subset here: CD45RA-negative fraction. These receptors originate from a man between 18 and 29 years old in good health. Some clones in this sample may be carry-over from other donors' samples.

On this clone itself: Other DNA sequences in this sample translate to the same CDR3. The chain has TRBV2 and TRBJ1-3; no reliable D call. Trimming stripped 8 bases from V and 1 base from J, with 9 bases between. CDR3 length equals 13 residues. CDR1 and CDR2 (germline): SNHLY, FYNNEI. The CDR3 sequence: CASSRDSGNTIYF. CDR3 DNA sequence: TGTGCCAGCTCACGGGATTCTGGAAACACCATATATTTT.

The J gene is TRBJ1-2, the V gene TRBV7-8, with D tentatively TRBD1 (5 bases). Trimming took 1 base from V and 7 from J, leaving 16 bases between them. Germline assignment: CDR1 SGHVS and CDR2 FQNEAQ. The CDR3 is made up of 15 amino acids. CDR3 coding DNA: TGTGCCAGCAGCTTAGAGTGGGGCCGACGGAGTGGCTACACCTTC. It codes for CASSLEWGRRSGYTF.

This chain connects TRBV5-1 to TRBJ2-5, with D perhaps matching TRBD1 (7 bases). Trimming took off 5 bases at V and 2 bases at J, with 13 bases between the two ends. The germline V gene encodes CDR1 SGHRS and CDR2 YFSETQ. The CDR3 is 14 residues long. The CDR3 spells CASREGQPQETQYF. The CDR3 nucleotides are TGCGCCAGCAGGGAGGGACAGCCACAAGAGACCCAGTACTTC.

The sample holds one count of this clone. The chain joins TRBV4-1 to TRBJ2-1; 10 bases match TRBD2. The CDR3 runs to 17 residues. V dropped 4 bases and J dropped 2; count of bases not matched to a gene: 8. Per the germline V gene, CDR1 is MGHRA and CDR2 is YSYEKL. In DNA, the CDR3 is TGCGCCAGCAGCCCCGCATGGACTAGCGGAACCTACAATGAGCAGTTCTTC. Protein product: CASSPAWTSGTYNEQFF.

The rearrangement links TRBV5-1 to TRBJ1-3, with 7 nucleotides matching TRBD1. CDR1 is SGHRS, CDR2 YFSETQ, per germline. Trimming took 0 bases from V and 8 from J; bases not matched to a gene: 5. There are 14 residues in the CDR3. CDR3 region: CASSLEGAGDTIYF. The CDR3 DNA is TGCGCCAGCAGCTTGGAGGGGGCAGGGGACACCATATATTTT.

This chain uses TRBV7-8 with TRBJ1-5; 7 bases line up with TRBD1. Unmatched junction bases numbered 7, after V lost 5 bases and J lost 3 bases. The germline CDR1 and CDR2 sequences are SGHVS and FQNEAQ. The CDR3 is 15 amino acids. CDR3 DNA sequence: TGTGCCAGCAGCCGCCAGGGGGGCAACAATCAGCCCCAGCATTTT. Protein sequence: CASSRQGGNNQPQHF.

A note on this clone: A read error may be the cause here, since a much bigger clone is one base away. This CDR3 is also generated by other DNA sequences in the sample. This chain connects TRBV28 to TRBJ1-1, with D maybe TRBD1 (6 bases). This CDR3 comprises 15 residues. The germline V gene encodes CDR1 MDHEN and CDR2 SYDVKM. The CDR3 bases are TGTGCCATCTTCAGGGGATCGGGGATGAACACCGAAGCTTTCTTT. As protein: CAIFRGSGMNTEAFF.

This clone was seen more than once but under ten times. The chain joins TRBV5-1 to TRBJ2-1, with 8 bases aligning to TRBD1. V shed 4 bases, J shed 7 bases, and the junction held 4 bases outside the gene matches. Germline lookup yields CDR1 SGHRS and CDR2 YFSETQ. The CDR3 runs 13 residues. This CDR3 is CASSQGQANEQFF. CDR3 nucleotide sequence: TGCGCCAGCAGCCAGGGACAGGCTAATGAGCAGTTCTTC.

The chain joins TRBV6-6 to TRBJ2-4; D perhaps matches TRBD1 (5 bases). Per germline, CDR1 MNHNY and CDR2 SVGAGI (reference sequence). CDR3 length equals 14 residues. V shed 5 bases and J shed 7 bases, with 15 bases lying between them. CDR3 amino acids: CASSNWAGRNIQYF. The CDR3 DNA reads TGTGCCAGCAGTAATTGGGCAGGGCGGAACATTCAGTACTTC.

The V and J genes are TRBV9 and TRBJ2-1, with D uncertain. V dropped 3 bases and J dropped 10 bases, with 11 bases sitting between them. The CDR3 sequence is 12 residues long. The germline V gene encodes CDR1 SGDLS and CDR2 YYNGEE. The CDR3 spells CASSASALEQFF. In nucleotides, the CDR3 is TGTGCCAGCAGCGCGTCGGCTCTCGAGCAGTTCTTC.

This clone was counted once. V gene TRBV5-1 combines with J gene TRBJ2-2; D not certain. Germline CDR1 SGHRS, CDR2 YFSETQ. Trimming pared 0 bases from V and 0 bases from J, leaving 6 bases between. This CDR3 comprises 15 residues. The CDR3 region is CASSLEAANTGELFF. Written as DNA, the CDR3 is TGCGCCAGCAGCTTGGAAGCTGCGAACACCGGGGAGCTGTTTTTT.

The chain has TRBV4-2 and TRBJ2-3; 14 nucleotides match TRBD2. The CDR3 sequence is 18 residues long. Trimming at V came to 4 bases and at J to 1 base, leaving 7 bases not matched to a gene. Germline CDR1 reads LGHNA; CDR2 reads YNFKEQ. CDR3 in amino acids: CASSRSETSGRGTDTQYF. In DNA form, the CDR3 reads TGTGCCAGCAGCCGATCGGAGACTAGCGGGAGGGGCACAGATACGCAGTATTTT.

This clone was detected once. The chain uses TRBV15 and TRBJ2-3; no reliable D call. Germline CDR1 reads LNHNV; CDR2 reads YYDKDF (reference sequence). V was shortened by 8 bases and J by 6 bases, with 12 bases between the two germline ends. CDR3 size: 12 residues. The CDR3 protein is CATYRRADTQYF. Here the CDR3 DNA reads TGTGCCACCTACAGAAGGGCCGATACGCAGTATTTT.

CDR3 DNA sequence: TGTGCCGCTGAGGGGAGCGACAGAACCTACAATGAGCAGTTCTTC. Protein product: CAAEGSDRTYNEQFF. V usage is TRBV7-9 and J usage is TRBJ2-1, with D tentatively TRBD1 or TRBD2 (5 bases each). CDR3 length equals 15 residues. Germline lookup yields CDR1 SEHNR and CDR2 FQNEAQ (reference sequence). V lost 11 bases and J 2 bases, leaving 19 bases between the germline ends.

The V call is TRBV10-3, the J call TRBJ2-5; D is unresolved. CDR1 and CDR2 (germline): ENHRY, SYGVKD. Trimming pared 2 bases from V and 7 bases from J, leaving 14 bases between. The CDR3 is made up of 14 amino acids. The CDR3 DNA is TGTGCCATCAGTGAGATCGGGTCCCCTCGGACCCAGTACTTC. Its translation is CAISEIGSPRTQYF.

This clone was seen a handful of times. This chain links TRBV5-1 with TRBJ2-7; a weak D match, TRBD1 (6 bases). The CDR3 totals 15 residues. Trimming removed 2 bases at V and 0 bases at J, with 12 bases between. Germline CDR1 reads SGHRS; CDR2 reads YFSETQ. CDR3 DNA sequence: TGCGCCAGCAGCTTAGGGACAAGGAGCTCCTACGAGCAGTACTTC. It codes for CASSLGTRSSYEQYF.

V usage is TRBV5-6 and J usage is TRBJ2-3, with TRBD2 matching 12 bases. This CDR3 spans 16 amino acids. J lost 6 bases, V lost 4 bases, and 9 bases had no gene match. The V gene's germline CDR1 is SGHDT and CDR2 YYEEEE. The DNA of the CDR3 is TGTGCCAGCAGCCATCGACTAGCGGGAGATGGGGATACGCAGTATTTT. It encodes CASSHRLAGDGDTQYF.

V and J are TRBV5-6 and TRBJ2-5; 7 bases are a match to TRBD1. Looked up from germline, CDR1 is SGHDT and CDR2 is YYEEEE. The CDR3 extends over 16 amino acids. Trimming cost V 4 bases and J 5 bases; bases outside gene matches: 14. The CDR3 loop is CASSPARQGYRETQYF. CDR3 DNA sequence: TGTGCCAGCAGCCCCGCTAGACAGGGTTACAGGGAGACCCAGTACTTC.

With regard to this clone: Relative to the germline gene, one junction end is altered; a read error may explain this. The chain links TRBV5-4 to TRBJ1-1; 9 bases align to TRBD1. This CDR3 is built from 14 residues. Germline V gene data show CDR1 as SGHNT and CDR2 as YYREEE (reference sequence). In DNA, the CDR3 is TGTGCCAGCAACTTGGACAGGGGGAACACTGAAGCTTTCTTT. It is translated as CASNLDRGNTEAFF. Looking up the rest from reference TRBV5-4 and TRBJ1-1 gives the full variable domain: ETGVTQSPTHLIKTRGQQVTLRCSSQSGHNTVSWYQQALGQGPQFIFQYYREEENGRGNFPPRFSGLQFPNYSSELNVNALELDDSALYLCASNLDRGNTEAFFGQGTRLTVV.

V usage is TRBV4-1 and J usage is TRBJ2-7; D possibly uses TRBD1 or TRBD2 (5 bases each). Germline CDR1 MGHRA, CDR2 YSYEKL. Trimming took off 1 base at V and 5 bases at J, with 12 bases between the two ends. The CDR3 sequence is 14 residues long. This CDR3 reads CASSQGGEGHEQYF. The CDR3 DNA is TGCGCCAGCAGCCAAGGGGGAGAGGGACACGAGCAGTACTTC.

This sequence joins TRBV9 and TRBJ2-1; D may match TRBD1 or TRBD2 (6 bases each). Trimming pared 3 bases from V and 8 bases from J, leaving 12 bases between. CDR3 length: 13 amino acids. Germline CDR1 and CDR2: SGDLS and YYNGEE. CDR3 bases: TGTGCCAGCAGCGACACCGGGGGCGATGAGCAGTTCTTC. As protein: CASSDTGGDEQFF.

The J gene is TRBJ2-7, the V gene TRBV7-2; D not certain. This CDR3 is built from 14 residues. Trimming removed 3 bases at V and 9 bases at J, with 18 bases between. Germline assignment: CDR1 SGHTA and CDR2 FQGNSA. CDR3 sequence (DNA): TGTGCCAGCAGCTTGGGCGGTTCCCTGCTTGGGCAGTACTTC. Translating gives CASSLGGSLLGQYF.

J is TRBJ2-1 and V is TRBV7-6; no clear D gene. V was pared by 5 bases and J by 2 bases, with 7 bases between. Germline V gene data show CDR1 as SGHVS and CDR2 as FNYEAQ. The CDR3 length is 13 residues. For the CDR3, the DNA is TGTGCCAGCAGCAACCGGGCCTACAATGAGCAGTTCTTC. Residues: CASSNRAYNEQFF.

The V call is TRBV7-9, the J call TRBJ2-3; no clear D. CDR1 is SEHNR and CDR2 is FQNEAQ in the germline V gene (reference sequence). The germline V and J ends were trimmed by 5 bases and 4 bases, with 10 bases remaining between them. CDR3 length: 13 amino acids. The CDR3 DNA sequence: TGTGCCAGCAGCCCCGTCGTAGCAGATACGCAGTATTTT. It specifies CASSPVVADTQYF.

CDR3 loop: CASSPQASGSSKGNIQYF. The CDR3, as DNA: TGTGCCAGCTCACCACAAGCTAGCGGGAGTTCTAAAGGGAACATTCAGTACTTC. This chain uses TRBV18 with TRBJ2-4; 10 bases align to TRBD2. The CDR3 is 18 residues long. With V trimmed by 1 base and J by 7 bases, 13 bases remained unmatched. The germline CDR1 and CDR2 sequences are KGHSH and LQKENI.

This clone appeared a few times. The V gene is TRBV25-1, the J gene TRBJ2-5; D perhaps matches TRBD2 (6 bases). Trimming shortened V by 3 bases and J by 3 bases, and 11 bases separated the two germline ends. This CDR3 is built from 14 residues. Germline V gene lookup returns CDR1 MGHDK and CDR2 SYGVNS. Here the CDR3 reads CASSDPGRKETQYF. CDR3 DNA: TGTGCCAGCAGTGACCCGGGGAGGAAAGAGACCCAGTACTTC.

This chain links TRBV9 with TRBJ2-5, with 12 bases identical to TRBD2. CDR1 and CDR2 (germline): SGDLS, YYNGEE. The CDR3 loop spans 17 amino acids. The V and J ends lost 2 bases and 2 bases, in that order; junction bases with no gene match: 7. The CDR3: CASSVDPGLAGQETQYF. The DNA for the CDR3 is TGTGCCAGCAGCGTCGACCCGGGACTAGCGGGTCAAGAGACCCAGTACTTC.